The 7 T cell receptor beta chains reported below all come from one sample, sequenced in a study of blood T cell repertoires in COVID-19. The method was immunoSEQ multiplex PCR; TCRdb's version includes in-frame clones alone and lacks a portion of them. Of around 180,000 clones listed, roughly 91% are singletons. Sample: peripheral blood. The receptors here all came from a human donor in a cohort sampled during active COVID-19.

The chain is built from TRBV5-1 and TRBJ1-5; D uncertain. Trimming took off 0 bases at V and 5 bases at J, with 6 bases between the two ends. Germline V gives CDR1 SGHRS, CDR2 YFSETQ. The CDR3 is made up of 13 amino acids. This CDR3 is CASSLAPYQPQHF. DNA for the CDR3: TGCGCCAGCAGCTTGGCCCCCTATCAGCCCCAGCATTTT.

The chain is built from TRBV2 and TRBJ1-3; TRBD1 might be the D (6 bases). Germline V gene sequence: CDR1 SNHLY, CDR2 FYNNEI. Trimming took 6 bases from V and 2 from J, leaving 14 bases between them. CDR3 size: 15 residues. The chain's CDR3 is CASRAGTSAGNTIYF. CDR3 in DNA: TGTGCCAGCAGGGCCGGGACATCAGCTGGAAACACCATATATTTT.

CDR3 coding DNA: TGTGCCTGGACCTCGCAGATGAACACTGAAGCTTTCTTT. Amino acids: CAWTSQMNTEAFF. The chain couples TRBV30 to TRBJ1-1; D ambiguous. Germline CDR1 GTSNPN, CDR2 SVGIG (reference sequence). Trimming stripped 4 bases from V and 0 bases from J, with 9 bases between. The length of the CDR3 is 13 residues.

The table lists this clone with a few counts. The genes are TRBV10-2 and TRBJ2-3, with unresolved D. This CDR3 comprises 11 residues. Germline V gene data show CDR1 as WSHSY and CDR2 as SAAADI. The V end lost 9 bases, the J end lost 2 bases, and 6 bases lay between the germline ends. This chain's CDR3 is CASKNTDTQYF. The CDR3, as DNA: TGCGCCAGTAAAAACACAGATACGCAGTATTTT.

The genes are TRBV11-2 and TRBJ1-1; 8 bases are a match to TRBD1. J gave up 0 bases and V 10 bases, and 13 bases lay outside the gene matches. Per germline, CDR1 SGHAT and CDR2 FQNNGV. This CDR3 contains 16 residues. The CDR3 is CATERGQGKMNTEAFF. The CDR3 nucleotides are TGTGCCACCGAAAGAGGACAGGGCAAAATGAACACTGAAGCTTTCTTT.

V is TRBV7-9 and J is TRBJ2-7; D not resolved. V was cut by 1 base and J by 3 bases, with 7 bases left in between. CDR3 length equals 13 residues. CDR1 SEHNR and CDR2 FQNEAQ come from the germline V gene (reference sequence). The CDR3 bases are TGTGCCAGCAGCTTAGTTTCGTACTACGAGCAGTACTTC. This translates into CASSLVSYYEQYF.

The CDR3 reads CASSPWLRGNNGNQPQHF. The CDR3 nucleotides read TGTGCCAGCAGTCCGTGGTTAAGAGGGAATAATGGCAATCAGCCCCAGCATTTT. The chain recombines TRBV27 with TRBJ1-5; D is uncertain. V lost 5 bases, J lost 2 bases, and 22 bases lay in between. The CDR3 is made up of 18 amino acids. The germline V gene has CDR1 MNHEY and CDR2 SMNVEV (reference sequence).